The 7 T cell receptor beta chains presented below share a single source sample, sequenced in a study of post-analysis software for immune sequencing data (dated by TCRdb to between 2014 and 2017). The research as a whole found: Patients showed significantly higher frequencies than controls for five TRBV segments, among them TRBV5-6, TRBV5-1 and TRBV20-1.

What these receptors recognize is not known. Receptor libraries were prepared by PCR. The instrument given in TCRdb is Illumina HiSeq 2500. Unique molecular identifiers were incorporated into TCR beta cDNA libraries to reduce PCR and sequencing biases. TCRdb cleaned the public reads at Q25 with fastp, built clones with MiXCR and kept in-frame beta chains. Rows are unified per CDR3 protein, each entry keeping the most common DNA and genes. The sample data list roughly 700,000 distinct CDR3 sequences, and 25% to 30% of these were observed just once. Clones ranked in the top ten supply around 0.6% of the sample. Sequenced: blood. These receptors originate from a girl aged 5-17 years with multiple sclerosis.

The chain joins TRBV10-3 to TRBJ2-2, with D possibly being TRBD2 (6 bases). V dropped 0 bases and J dropped 7 bases, with 6 bases sitting between them. The CDR3 spans 13 residues. Germline loops: CDR1 ENHRY, CDR2 SYGVKD. DNA of the CDR3: TGTGCCATCAGTGAGTCGGACTACGGGGAGCTGTTTTTT. Its translation is CAISESDYGELFF.

About this clonotype itself: One end of the junction varies from germline; a read error may be responsible. V is TRBV7-2 and J is TRBJ2-1; 9 bases match TRBD2. The CDR3 spans 15 residues. The germline gives CDR1 SGHTA, CDR2 FQGNSA. The CDR3 bases are TGTGCCAGCAGCTTAGGAGGCGGGGGGGCAAATGGGCAGTTCTTC. This encodes CASSLGGGGANGQFF.

J is TRBJ2-1 and V is TRBV20-1; perhaps TRBD1 as D (5 bases). V dropped 5 bases and J dropped 5 bases, with 16 bases sitting between them. The CDR3 consists of 14 residues. CDR1 is DFQATT and CDR2 is SNEGSKA in the germline V gene (reference sequence). CDR3 residues: CSAGNYRQHNEQFF. The CDR3 region has the DNA TGCAGTGCTGGGAATTATAGACAGCACAATGAGCAGTTCTTC.

This chain connects TRBV15 to TRBJ1-2; 7 nucleotides match TRBD1. Germline V gene sequence: CDR1 LNHNV, CDR2 YYDKDF (reference sequence). The CDR3 extends over 15 amino acids. V gave up 5 bases and J gave up 4 bases; unmatched junction bases: 10. CDR3 DNA sequence: TGTGCCACCAGCCCACGTAGGGCAGGGGGCTATGGCTACACCTTC. It is translated as CATSPRRAGGYGYTF.

V gene TRBV28 combines with J gene TRBJ1-2; D is possibly TRBD1 (5 bases). Germline V gene data show CDR1 as MDHEN and CDR2 as SYDVKM. This CDR3 comprises 13 residues. V lost 4 bases to trimming and J lost 8 bases, with 14 bases between them. The CDR3 region is CASSWGLVGGYTF. The CDR3 DNA follows: TGTGCCAGCAGTTGGGGGTTGGTGGGCGGCTACACCTTC.

This clonotype came up a few times. CDR3 DNA sequence: TGTGCCAGTAGTTCTCCGGGATCGGCAGACAATCAGCCCCAGCATTTT. Residues: CASSSPGSADNQPQHF. The chain employs TRBV19 and TRBJ1-5; D gene ambiguous. This CDR3 region has 16 residues. V was shortened by 5 bases and J by 3 bases, with 17 bases between the two germline ends. Germline V gene lookup returns CDR1 LNHDA and CDR2 SQIVND (reference sequence).

The gene calls are TRBV19 and TRBJ2-1; 14 bases line up with TRBD2. Germline-derived CDR1 and CDR2 are LNHDA and SQIVND (reference sequence). CDR3 size: 15 residues. V lost 5 bases and J lost 9; bases outside the gene matches: 6. This chain's CDR3 is CASSRLAGGLGEQFF. CDR3 bases: TGTGCCAGTAGTCGACTAGCGGGGGGGCTCGGTGAGCAGTTCTTC.